This T cell receptor beta chain was recovered during a study of post-analysis software for immune sequencing data. Study details: Relapsing-remitting, secondary progressive and progressive-relapsing forms of multiple sclerosis all featured among disease courses. Overall study findings and caveats: In patients, about five TRBV segments were more frequent than in controls, with TRBV5-6, TRBV5-1 and TRBV20-1 among them. Significantly lower normalized Chao1 diversity was found in patients with multiple sclerosis relative to controls.

To note about this clonotype: Antigen specificity is unknown.

The CDR3 extends over 14 amino acids. Per germline, CDR1 SGHKS and CDR2 YYEKEE (reference sequence). Unique molecular identifiers had been added to the TCR beta cDNA libraries. Some 500,000 cDNA molecules were obtained from roughly 0.93 to 9.6 million T cells. TCRdb used MiXCR to reprocess the PCR reads, holding one entry per CDR3 protein. The repertoire consists of hundreds of thousands of distinct CDR3 sequences, with around 64% occurring once and the leading ten covering about 11%. V and J are TRBV5-5 and TRBJ2-5; D not resolved. The closer fit of TRBJ2-1 to the DNA end suggests the J call may be wrong. The specimen sequenced was blood. The TCR sequence derives from a girl aged 2-10 years with multiple sclerosis. The CDR3 loop reads CASSLVALQETQFF. In DNA form, the CDR3 reads TGTGCCAGCAGCTTGGTGGCTCTCCAAGAGACCCAGTTCTTC.